This T cell receptor beta chain is from a study of blood T cell repertoires in COVID-19. The germline gives CDR1 LGHNA, CDR2 YSLEER. Trimming cost V 4 bases and J 0 bases; bases outside gene matches: 4. This CDR3 has 15 residues. Participants had their cohort set by participant-reported clinical history. Sequenced by immunoSEQ multiplex PCR; TCRdb stores in-frame clones only, minus some. The top ten clones hold around 1% of a sample with hundreds of thousands of clones, around 90% of them seen once. The J gene is TRBJ2-3, the V gene TRBV4-3; 7 nucleotides match TRBD2. Sequencing input: PBMCs or T cells enriched from blood (not recorded which). The receptor's source is a woman in her thirties who had recovered from COVID-19. Here the CDR3 reads CASSPLAGSTDTQYF. The CDR3 DNA follows: TGCGCCAGCAGCCCTTTAGCGGGTAGCACAGATACGCAGTATTTT.